The 5 T cell receptor beta chains below come from one sample, sequenced in a study of blood T cell repertoires in COVID-19 (TCRdb year 2020). Library preparation used the immunoSEQ multiplex PCR assay. Held by TCRdb, this immuneACCESS table contains in-frame sequences only and omits some clones. Under half of the omission traces to an unresolved V gene where checked; the cause of the rest is unknown. This sample gives about 270,000 clones in total; around 85% of them show up just once. 4.1% of the sample belongs to the ten largest clones. Material: peripheral blood. These receptors originate from a woman aged 45-65 years with active or convalescent COVID-19.

This chain links TRBV3-1 (or the pseudogene TRBV3-2) with TRBJ2-7; 11 bases agree with TRBD2. V lost 4 bases, J lost 4 bases, and 3 bases stayed unmatched. The CDR3 spans 14 residues. Germline CDR1 is LGHDT and CDR2 is YNNKEL (reference sequence). The CDR3: CASSLSGRAYEQYF. The CDR3 DNA reads as TGTGCCAGCAGCCTTAGCGGGAGGGCGTACGAGCAGTACTTC.

The chain uses TRBV6-5 and TRBJ1-4, with TRBD1 as a possible D gene (5 bases). V lost 2 bases and J lost 5, with 12 bases in between. CDR3 length: 15 residues. Germline lookup yields CDR1 MNHEY and CDR2 SVGAGI. The CDR3 protein is CASSYTTVGNEKLFF. The CDR3 DNA is TGTGCCAGCAGTTACACGACAGTGGGCAATGAAAAACTGTTTTTT.

The table lists this clone with a few counts. The genes are TRBV2 and TRBJ2-1, with TRBD2 identical over 7 bases. The CDR3 sequence is 16 residues long. CDR1 is SNHLY and CDR2 is FYNNEI in the germline V gene. CDR3 nucleotide sequence: TGTGCGATAACTGTCCCTAGCGGCGTTGGGGTTTTGGAGCAGTTCTTC. Translating gives CAITVPSGVGVLEQFF.

The V call is TRBV9, the J call TRBJ2-7; 7 bases are shared with TRBD1. Germline CDR1 is SGDLS and CDR2 is YYNGEE. V trimming: 3 bases; J trimming: 6 bases; junction bases outside the gene matches: 6. The CDR3 loop spans 13 amino acids. The CDR3: CASSALTGSEQYF. For the CDR3, the DNA is TGTGCCAGCAGCGCTCTGACAGGGAGCGAGCAGTACTTC.

The chain combines TRBV3-1 (or the pseudogene TRBV3-2) with TRBJ1-1; unclear D gene. Per the germline V gene, CDR1 is LGHDT and CDR2 is YNNKEL (reference sequence). Trimming cost V 8 bases and J 5 bases, with 15 bases left between them. This CDR3 region has 13 residues. The CDR3 here is CASRVGGGTEAFF. CDR3 DNA: TGTGCCAGCCGCGTCGGTGGCGGGACTGAAGCTTTCTTT.